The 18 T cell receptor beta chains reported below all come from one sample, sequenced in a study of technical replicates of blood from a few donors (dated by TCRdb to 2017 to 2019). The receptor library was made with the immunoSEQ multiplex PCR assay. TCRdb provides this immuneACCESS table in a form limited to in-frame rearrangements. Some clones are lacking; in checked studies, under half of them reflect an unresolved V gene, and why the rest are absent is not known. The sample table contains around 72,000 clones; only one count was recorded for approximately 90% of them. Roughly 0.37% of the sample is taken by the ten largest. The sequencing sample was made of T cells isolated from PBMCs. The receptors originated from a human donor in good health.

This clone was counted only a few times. CDR3 amino acids: CSARAPGGYTF. The CDR3 DNA sequence: TGCAGTGCTAGAGCTCCGGGAGGCTACACCTTC. This chain uses TRBV20-1 with TRBJ1-2; D call uncertain. There are 11 residues in the CDR3. Germline CDR1 is DFQATT and CDR2 is SNEGSKA (reference sequence). The V end was cut by 1 base, the J end by 8 bases, with 8 bases between.

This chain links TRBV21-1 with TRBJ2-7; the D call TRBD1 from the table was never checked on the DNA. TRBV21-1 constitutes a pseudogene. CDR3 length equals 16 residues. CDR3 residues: CASSNPRRGSFYEQYF. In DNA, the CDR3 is TGTGCCAGCAGCAATCCTCGAAGGGGTTCTTTCTACGAGCAGTACTTC.

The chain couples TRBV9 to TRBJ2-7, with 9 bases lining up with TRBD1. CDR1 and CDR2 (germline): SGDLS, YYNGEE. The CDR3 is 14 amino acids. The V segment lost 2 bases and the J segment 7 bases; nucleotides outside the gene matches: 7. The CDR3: CASSVKQGAYEQYF. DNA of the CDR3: TGTGCCAGCAGCGTTAAACAGGGGGCTTATGAGCAGTACTTC.

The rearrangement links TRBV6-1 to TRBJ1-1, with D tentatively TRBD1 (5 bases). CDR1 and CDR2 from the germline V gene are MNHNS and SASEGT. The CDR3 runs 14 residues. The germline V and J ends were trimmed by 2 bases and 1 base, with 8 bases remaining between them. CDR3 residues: CASSERDWNTEAFF. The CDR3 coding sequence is TGTGCCAGCAGTGAACGGGACTGGAACACTGAAGCTTTCTTT.

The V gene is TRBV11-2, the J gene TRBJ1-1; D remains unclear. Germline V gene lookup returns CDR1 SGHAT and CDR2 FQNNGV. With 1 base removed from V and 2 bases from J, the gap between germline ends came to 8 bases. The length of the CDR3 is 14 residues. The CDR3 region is CASSLGGANTEAFF. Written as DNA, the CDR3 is TGTGCCAGCAGCTTAGGGGGAGCAAACACTGAAGCTTTCTTT.

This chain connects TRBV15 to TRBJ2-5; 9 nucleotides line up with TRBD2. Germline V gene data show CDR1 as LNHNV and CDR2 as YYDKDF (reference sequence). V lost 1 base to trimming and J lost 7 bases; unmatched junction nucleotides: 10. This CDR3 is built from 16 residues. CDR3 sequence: CATSRVGGRALATQYF. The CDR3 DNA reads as TGTGCCACCAGCAGAGTGGGCGGGAGGGCCCTGGCGACCCAGTACTTC.

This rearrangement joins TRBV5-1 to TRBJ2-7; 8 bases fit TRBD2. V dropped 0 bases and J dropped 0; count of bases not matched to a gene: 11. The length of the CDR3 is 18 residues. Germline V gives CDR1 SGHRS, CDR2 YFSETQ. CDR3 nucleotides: TGCGCCAGCAGCTTGGGTCCAGCGGGAGACGATAGCTCCTACGAGCAGTACTTC. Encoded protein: CASSLGPAGDDSSYEQYF.

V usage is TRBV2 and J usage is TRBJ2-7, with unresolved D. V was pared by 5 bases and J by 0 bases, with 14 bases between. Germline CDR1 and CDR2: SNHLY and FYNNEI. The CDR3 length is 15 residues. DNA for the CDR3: TGTGCCAGCAGTCACGCCATGCGGAGCTCCTACGAGCAGTACTTC. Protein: CASSHAMRSSYEQYF.

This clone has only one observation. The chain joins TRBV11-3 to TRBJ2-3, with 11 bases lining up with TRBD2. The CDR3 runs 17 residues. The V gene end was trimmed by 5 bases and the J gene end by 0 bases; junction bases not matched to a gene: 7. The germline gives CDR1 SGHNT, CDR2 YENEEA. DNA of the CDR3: TGTGCCAGCAGCGTCGGGACTAGCGGAGTTAGCACAGATACGCAGTATTTT. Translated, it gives CASSVGTSGVSTDTQYF.

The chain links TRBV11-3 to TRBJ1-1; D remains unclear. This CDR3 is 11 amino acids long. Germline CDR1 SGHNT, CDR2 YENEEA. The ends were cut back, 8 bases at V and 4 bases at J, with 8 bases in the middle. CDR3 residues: CASGGSTEAFF. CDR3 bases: TGTGCCAGCGGAGGGAGCACTGAAGCTTTCTTT.

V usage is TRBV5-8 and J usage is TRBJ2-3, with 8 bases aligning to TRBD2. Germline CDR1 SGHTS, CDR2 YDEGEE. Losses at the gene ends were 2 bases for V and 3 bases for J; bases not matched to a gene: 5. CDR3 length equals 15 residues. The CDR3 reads CASSLLGLATDTQYF. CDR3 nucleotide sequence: TGTGCCAGCAGCTTATTAGGACTAGCAACAGATACGCAGTATTTT.

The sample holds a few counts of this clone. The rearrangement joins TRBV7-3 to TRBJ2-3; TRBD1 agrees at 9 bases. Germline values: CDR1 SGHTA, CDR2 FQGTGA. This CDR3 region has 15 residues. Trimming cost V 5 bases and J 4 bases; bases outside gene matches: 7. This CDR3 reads CASSTGQGTADTQYF. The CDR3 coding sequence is TGTGCCAGCAGCACCGGACAGGGGACGGCAGATACGCAGTATTTT.

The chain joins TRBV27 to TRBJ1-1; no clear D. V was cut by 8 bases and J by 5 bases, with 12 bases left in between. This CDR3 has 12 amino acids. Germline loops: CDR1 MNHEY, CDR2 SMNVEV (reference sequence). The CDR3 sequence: CASGTFKTEAFF. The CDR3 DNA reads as TGTGCCAGCGGCACCTTCAAGACTGAAGCTTTCTTT.

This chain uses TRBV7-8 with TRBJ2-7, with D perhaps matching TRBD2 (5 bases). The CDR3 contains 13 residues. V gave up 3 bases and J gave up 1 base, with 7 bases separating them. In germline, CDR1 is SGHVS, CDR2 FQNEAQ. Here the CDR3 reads CASSLRVSYEQYF. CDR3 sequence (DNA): TGTGCCAGCAGCTTGCGGGTGTCCTACGAGCAGTACTTC.

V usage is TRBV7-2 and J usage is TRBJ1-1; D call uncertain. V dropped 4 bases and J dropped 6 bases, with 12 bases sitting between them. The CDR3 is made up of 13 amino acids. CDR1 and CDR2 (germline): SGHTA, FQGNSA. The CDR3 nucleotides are TGTGCCAGCAGCTCCGGAGGTTTGGCTGAAGCTTTCTTT. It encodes CASSSGGLAEAFF.

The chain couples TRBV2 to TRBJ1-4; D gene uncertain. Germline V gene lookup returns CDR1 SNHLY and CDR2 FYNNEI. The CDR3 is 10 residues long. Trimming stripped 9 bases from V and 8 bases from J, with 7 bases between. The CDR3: CASGEEKLFF. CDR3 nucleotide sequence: TGTGCCAGTGGGGAGGAAAAACTGTTTTTT. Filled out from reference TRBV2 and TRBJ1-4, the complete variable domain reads EPEVTQTPSHQVTQMGQEVILRCVPISNHLYFYWYRQILGQKVEFLVSFYNNEISEKSEIFDDQFSVERPDGSNFTLKIRSTKLEDSAMYFCASGEEKLFFGSGTQLSVL.

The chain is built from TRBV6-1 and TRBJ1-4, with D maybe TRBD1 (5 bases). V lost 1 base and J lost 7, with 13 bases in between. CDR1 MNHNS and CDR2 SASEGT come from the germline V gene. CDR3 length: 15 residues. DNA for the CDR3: TGTGCCAGCAGTGAAGGCGGGGCCACTGGTGAAAAACTGTTTTTT. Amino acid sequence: CASSEGGATGEKLFF.

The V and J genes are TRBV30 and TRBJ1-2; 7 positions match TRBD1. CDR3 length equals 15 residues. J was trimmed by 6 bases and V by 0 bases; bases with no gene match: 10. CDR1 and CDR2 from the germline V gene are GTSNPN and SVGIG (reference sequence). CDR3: CAWSVKMDRLNGYTF. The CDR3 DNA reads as TGTGCCTGGAGTGTGAAAATGGACAGGCTTAATGGCTACACCTTC.